The 4 T cell receptor delta chains reported below all come from one sample, sequenced in a study of gamma-delta T cells after stem cell transplantation. TCRdb re-called the RT-PCR reads with CATT. The sample has 2,600 or so delta-chain clones, over 35% seen once. The material sequenced was gamma-delta T cells. These receptors were collected from a human donor. It is not recorded whose cells these are; they may come from a transplant donor.

This clone is categorized as large. This CDR3 is also generated by other DNA sequences in the sample. J is TRDJ1 and V is TRDV2; TRDD3 matches 8 bases. The CDR3 spans 16 residues. V gave up 3 bases and J gave up 1 base; unmatched junction bases: 9. CDR1 and CDR2 (germline): GEAIGNYY, EKD. The CDR3 DNA reads as TGTGCCTGTGACCCCTTACTGGGGGGCCCCACCGATAAACTCATCTTT. It codes for CACDPLLGGPTDKLIF.

This clone ranks as large. Different DNA sequences within this sample yield the same CDR3. The V call is TRDV2, the J call TRDJ1; D ambiguous. Deletions cut 0 bases from V and 3 bases from J, with 10 bases between. The CDR3 is 14 residues long. Germline CDR1 GEAIGNYY, CDR2 EKD. The CDR3 nucleotides read TGTGCCTGTGACACCGTAGGAGTCGCCGATAAACTCATCTTT. Amino acids: CACDTVGVADKLIF.

As to this clone: This may be a read error, as it is one base from a much larger clone. Other DNA sequences in this sample translate to the same CDR3. The chain joins TRDV2 to TRDJ3, with 9 bases identical to TRDD3. This CDR3 contains 21 residues. Looked up from germline, CDR1 is GEAIGNYY and CDR2 is EKD. CDR3 in DNA: TGTGCCTGTGGCACCATCGTACTGGGGGACCTGGGCCCCTGGGACACCCGACAGATGTTTTTC. It yields the protein CACGTIVLGDLGPWDTRQMFF.

This CDR3 reads CACDTHWGIRGSSWDTRQMFF. CDR3 bases: TGTGCCTGTGACACCCACTGGGGGATACGCGGTAGCTCCTGGGACACCCGACAGATGTTTTTC. The chain recombines TRDV2 with TRDJ3; 13 bases map to TRDD3. The CDR3 has 21 residues. Germline V gives CDR1 GEAIGNYY, CDR2 EKD. V dropped 0 bases and J dropped 0; count of bases not matched to a gene: 7.